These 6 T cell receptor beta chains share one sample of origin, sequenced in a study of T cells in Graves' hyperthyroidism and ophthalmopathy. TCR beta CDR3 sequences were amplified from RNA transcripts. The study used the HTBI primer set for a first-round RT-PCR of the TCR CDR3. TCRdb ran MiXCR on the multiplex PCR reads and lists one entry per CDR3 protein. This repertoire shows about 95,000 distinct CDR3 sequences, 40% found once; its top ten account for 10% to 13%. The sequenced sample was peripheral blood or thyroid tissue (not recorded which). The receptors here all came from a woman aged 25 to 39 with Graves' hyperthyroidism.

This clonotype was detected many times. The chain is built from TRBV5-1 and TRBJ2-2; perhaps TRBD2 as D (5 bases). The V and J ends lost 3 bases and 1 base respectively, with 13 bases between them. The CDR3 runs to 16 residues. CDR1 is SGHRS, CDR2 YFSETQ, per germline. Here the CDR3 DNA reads TGCGCCAGCAGCTATCGGCGGGTTGAGAACACCGGGGAGCTGTTTTTT. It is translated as CASSYRRVENTGELFF.

The CDR3 region is CASSRGLTGELFF. CDR3 in DNA: TGTGCCAGCAGCAGGGGGCTCACCGGGGAGCTGTTTTTT. This chain joins TRBV28 and TRBJ2-2, with 8 bases that match TRBD1. CDR3 length: 13 residues. The ends lost 6 bases at V and 4 bases at J; junction bases unmatched: 1. Looked up from germline, CDR1 is MDHEN and CDR2 is SYDVKM.

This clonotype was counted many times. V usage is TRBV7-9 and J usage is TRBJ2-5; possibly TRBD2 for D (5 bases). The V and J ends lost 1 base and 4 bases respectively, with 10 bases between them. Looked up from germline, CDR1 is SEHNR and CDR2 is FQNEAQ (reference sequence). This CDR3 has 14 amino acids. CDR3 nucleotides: TGTGCCAGCAGCTTAGTCGCAGAGGGAGAGACCCAGTACTTC. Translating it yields CASSLVAEGETQYF.

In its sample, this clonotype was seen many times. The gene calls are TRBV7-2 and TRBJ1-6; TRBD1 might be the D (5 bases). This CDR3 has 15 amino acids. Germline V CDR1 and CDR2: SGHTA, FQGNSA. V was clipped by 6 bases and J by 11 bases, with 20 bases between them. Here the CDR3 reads CASSPAGGARAPLHF. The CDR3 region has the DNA TGTGCCAGCAGTCCCGCCGGGGGAGCGAGGGCACCCCTCCACTTT. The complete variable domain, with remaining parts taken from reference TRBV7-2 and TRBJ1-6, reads GAGVSQSPSNKVTEKGKDVELRCDPISGHTALYWYRQSLGQGLEFLIYFQGNSAPDKSGLPSDRFSAERTGGSVSTLTIQRTQQEDSAVYLCASSPAGGARAPLHFGNGTRLTVT.

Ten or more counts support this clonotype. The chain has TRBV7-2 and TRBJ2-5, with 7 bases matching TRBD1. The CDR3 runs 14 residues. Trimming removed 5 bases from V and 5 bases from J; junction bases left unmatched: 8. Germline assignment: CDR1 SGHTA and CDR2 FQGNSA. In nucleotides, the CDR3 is TGTGCCAGCAGCCCTCAGGGGGTGGGCGAGACCCAGTACTTC. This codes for CASSPQGVGETQYF.

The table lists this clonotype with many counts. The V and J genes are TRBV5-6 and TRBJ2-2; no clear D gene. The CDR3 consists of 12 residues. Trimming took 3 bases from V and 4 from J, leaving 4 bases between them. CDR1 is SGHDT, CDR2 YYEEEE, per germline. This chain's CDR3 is CASSWGTGELFF. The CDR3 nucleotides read TGTGCCAGCAGCTGGGGCACCGGGGAGCTGTTTTTT.